The 3 T cell receptor beta chains below were found in one sample sequenced in a study of cytomegalovirus exposure and HLA in healthy donors. 60 Vbeta and 13 Jbeta primers were used in PCR. Repertoires were generated with immunoSEQ multiplex PCR, while TCRdb's copy carries only in-frame clones and drops some. The data show 150,000 to 200,000 clones, around 75% seen once. Sequenced: PBMCs. The source of these receptors is a woman aged 45-65 years in good health and CMV-seronegative.

The chain couples TRBV9 to TRBJ2-5; 10 positions agree with TRBD2. Unmatched junction bases numbered 7, after V lost 3 bases and J lost 5 bases. CDR1 and CDR2 (germline): SGDLS, YYNGEE. The CDR3 sequence is 15 residues long. CDR3 DNA sequence: TGTGCCAGCAGCGGCAGCGGGGGGGAGGGGGAGACCCAGTACTTC. Protein sequence: CASSGSGGEGETQYF.

Note on this clone: The sample contains more than one DNA sequence encoding this CDR3. V usage is TRBV5-4 and J usage is TRBJ2-3; 9 positions match TRBD2. The CDR3 consists of 16 residues. Germline loops: CDR1 SGHNT, CDR2 YYREEE (reference sequence). V was pared by 0 bases and J by 7 bases, with 9 bases of the junction left unmatched. The CDR3 is CASSLARGGARNTQYF. The DNA of the CDR3 is TGTGCCAGCAGCTTGGCGCGCGGGGGGGCTAGGAATACGCAGTATTTT. The full variable domain, completed using reference TRBV5-4 and TRBJ2-3, is ETGVTQSPTHLIKTRGQQVTLRCSSQSGHNTVSWYQQALGQGPQFIFQYYREEENGRGNFPPRFSGLQFPNYSSELNVNALELDDSALYLCASSLARGGARNTQYFGPGTRLTVL.

The chain recombines TRBV9 with TRBJ1-5, with D possibly being TRBD1 (5 bases). The CDR3 loop spans 14 amino acids. V was clipped by 4 bases and J by 3 bases, with 11 bases between them. The germline V gene encodes CDR1 SGDLS and CDR2 YYNGEE. DNA of the CDR3: TGTGCCAGCAGCCTTGGACAAGTCAATCAGCCCCAGCATTTT. Its translation: CASSLGQVNQPQHF. The whole variable domain, remainder taken from reference TRBV9 and TRBJ1-5, is DSGVTQTPKHLITATGQRVTLRCSPRSGDLSVYWYQQSLDQGLQFLIQYYNGEERAKGNILERFSAQQFPDLHSELNLSSLELGDSALYFCASSLGQVNQPQHFGDGTRLSIL.